This T cell receptor (beta chain) was recorded in a study of tumor-infiltrating lymphocytes in primary liver carcinoma (dated by TCRdb to 2016 to 2017). About the full investigation: Five patients with histopathologically diagnosed primary liver carcinoma underwent surgical resection in China between 2015 and 2016. TCRbeta repertoire sequencing, expression microarrays and whole-exome sequencing were combined in the study across five regions of each liver tumor, with adjacent normal tissue and blood also included. High reproducibility was observed for the technical replicate repertoires, with mean shared-clone rates roughly 0.92 and correlation coefficients above 0.95. The five patients had tumors staged T1-T3 N0M0, with maximum diameters ranging from roughly 4.2 to 11 cm. Of the five patients, three men and two women aged 30 to 69 years, four had hepatocellular carcinoma and one had combined HCC and intrahepatic cholangiocarcinoma. Samples yielded roughly 3.5 to 8 million productive TCRbeta reads; read depth did not differ significantly between tissue types. TCRbeta repertoire sequencing covered some 35 specimens from 5 patients: 25 or so tumor regions, 5 adjacent noncancerous liver tissues and 5 peripheral blood samples. Broad study findings and their caveats: Comparison of CD4+ and CD8+ T cell repertoires was precluded by the use of bulk unsorted samples. The top 250 clones accounted for a significantly greater share of the repertoire in tumors than in blood (p = 0.039). Because only the TCR beta chain was sequenced and unpaired alpha chains were not captured, true repertoire diversity is likely underestimated. Only 4 or 5 patients were included in the study, and the authors note that the findings should be validated in a larger study. Consistent with antigen-driven expansion, pairs of tumor regions showed higher repertoire overlap (mean about 36%) than either tumor-adjacent pairs (around 17%) or tumor-blood pairs (about 14%).

A constant-region primer and ProtoScript II reverse transcriptase were used to reverse-transcribe TCRbeta-specific cDNA from around 540 ng total RNA. TCRbeta libraries were built with three nested multiplex PCR rounds, a slightly modified ARM-PCR procedure. The first two PCR rounds used multiplex TRBV1-TRBV30 forward primers with a Cbeta reverse primer, each for approximately 10 cycles. Sample barcodes and Illumina adapters were added in a final 25-cycle PCR using Deep VentR polymerase. Before sequencing, amplicons of 200-500 bp were gel-purified using a QIAquick gel extraction kit. TCRbeta amplicons were sequenced on an Illumina HiSeq 2500 with 250-bp paired-end reads. Regarding the original processing steps: To recover full CDR3 sequences, reads were quality-trimmed using Trimmomatic v0.33 and paired reads were then merged using FLASH v1.2.11. MiGEC v1.2.1b assigned V, D and J germline segments to the rearranged TCRbeta sequences. Clonotype statistics and Shannon-Wiener diversity indices were computed with VDJtools v1.0.0. To reduce sampling bias, subsequent analyses other than the diversity analysis used only the 250 most abundant clonotypes in each sample. Through fastp at Q25 and MiXCR, TCRdb rebuilt clones from the public reads, retaining in-frame beta chains. For every CDR3 protein sequence, its rows merge into one entry that carries the most common genes and DNA. Clone size and V and J calls follow TCRdb, not the original study. Here the sample has about 330,000 distinct CDR3 sequences; around 60% occur a single time. 5% to 6.5% of the sample lies in the top ten.

Germline trimming amounts to 7 bases on V and 5 bases on J, with 16 as the count of junction bases outside the gene matches. The CDR3 covers 18 residues, taking in both the cysteine and the phenylalanine. Only the CDR3 portion is preserved as DNA: 54 bases, with reading frame beginning at the first base. Blood RNA was extracted from unsorted whole blood with TRIzol reagent; germline DNA came from the DNeasy Blood & Tissue kit. Chronic HBV infection was present in the patients, and the patients were treatment-naive at sampling. Before surgery, roughly 4.2 milliliters of peripheral blood were drawn into K2EDTA tubes. Comment on this clonotype: Its antigen specificity is not known. This may be a read error, as it is one base from a much larger clone.

The TCR was taken from a man in his forties with primary liver carcinoma and hepatitis B virus infection. Sequenced: peripheral blood. The chain employs TRBV12-3 or TRBV12-4 and TRBJ2-1; TRBD1 agrees with 11 junctional bases. The sequenced DNA: TGTGCCAGCAATCTGGACCTGACCGGGACAGGGGGTGACAATGAGCAGTTCTTC. It specifies CASNLDLTGTGGDNEQFF.